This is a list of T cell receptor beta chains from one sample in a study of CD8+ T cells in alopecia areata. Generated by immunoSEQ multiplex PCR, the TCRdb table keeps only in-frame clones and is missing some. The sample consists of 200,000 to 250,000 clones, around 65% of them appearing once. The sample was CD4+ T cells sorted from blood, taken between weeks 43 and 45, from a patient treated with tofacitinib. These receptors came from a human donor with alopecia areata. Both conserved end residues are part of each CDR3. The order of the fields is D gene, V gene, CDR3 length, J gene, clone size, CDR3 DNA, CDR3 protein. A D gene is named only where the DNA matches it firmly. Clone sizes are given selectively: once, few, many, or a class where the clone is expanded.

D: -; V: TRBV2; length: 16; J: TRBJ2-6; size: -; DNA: TGTGCCAACGGAAGGAGGGGGTCCTCTGGGGCCAACGTCCTGACTTTC; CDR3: CANGRRGSSGANVLTF
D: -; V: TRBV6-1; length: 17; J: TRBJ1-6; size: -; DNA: TGTGCCAGCAGTGCGGTGGCGGGGGGCGCCTATAATTCACCCCTCCACTTT; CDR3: CASSAVAGGAYNSPLHF
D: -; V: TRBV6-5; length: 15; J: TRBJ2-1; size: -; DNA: TGTGCCAGCAGCCTCTCGCGCGTAAGAGGCAATGAGCAGTTCTTC; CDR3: CASSLSRVRGNEQFF
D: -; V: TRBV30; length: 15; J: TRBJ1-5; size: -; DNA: TGTGCCTGGAGTGTACGCAGGGCGAATCTAGGGCCCCAGCATTTT; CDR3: CAWSVRRANLGPQHF
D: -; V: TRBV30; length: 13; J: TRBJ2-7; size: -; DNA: TGTGCCTGGAGTGCAAAGGGATCCTACGAGCAGTACTTC; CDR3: CAWSAKGSYEQYF
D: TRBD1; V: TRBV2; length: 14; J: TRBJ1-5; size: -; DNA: TGTGCCAGGGGGGGACAGGGGAGCAATCAGCCCCAGCATTTT; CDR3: CARGGQGSNQPQHF
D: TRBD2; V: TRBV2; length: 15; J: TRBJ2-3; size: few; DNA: TGTGCCAGCAGAAAGCGGGGGGGCCTTGCAGATACGCAGTATTTT; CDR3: CASRKRGGLADTQYF
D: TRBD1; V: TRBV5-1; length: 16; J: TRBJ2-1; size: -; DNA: TGCGCCAGCAGCCCGACCGGGACAGGGGGGTACAATGAGCAGTTCTTC; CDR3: CASSPTGTGGYNEQFF
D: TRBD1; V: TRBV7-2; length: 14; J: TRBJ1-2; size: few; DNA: TGTGCCAGCAGCTTAGGGCAGGGGGCGAATGGCTACACCTTC; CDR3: CASSLGQGANGYTF
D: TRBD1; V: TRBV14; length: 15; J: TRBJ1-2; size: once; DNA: TGTGCCAGCAGCCGGGACAGAGGCCTCCTCGATGGCTACACCTTC; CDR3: CASSRDRGLLDGYTF
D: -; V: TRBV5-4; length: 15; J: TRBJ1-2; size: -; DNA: TGTGCCAGCAGCCTCCGGGCCCAAGGGGGCTATGGCTACACCTTC; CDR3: CASSLRAQGGYGYTF
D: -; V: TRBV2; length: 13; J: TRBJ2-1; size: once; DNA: TGTGCCAGCAGTGGGGGCAGGGCTGATGAGCAGTTCTTC; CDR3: CASSGGRADEQFF
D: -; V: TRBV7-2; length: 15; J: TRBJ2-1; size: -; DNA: TGTGCCAGCAGCTTGGGTCTAGCGAAGAACAATGAGCAGTTCTTC; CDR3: CASSLGLAKNNEQFF
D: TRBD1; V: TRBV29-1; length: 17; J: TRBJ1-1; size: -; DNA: TGCAGCGTTGATATCTCTCGCGTTAGGGGGCAGGGCACTGAAGCTTTCTTT; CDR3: CSVDISRVRGQGTEAFF
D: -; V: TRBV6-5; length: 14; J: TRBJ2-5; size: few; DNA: TGTGCCAGCAGTTATTCCTGGGGCCAAGAGACCCAGTACTTC; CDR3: CASSYSWGQETQYF
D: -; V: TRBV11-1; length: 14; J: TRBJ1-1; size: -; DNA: TGTGCCAGCAGTTTCGCGGGCCAGAACGCTGAAGCTTTCTTT; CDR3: CASSFAGQNAEAFF
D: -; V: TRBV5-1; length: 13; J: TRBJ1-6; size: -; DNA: TGCGCCAGCAGCTTCGACTGGGATTCACCCCTCCACTTT; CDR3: CASSFDWDSPLHF
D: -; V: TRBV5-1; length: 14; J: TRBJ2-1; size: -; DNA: TGCGCCAGCAGCTTGATGGGATGGGGGAATGAGCAGTTCTTC; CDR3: CASSLMGWGNEQFF
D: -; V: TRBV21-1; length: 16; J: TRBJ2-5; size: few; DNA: TGTGCCAGCAGCGTAAATCCGGGTCCGTACCAAGAGACCCAGTACTTC; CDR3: CASSVNPGPYQETQYF